This TCR beta chain was profiled in a study of blood T cells in healthy people across ages. General observations from the study: It was not known whether donors were CMV positive (a possible confounder of expanded clonotype changes). Compared with aged donors, long-lived donors showed fewer expanded clones, suggesting selection.

Note on this clonotype: Its antigen is unknown.

A second PCR of 7 to 11 cycles used a sample-barcoded 5' primer and a J-beta primer mix. TCRdb re-called the 5' RACE reads through MiXCR, storing one row per CDR3 protein. The repertoire consists of around 1,800,000 distinct CDR3 sequences, with approximately 39% occurring once and the leading ten covering under 25%. The origin of this receptor is a human donor in good health. The source material was blood.

CDR3 in amino acids: CASSLARGPSYEQFF. The CDR3 DNA sequence: TGTGCCAGCAGCTTAGCTCGGGGCCCCTCCTACGAGCAGTTCTTC. The V call is TRBV7-8, the J call TRBJ2-1; D assignment may be TRBD1 or TRBD2 (5 bases each). The CDR3 spans 15 residues. The ends were cut back, 0 bases at V and 10 bases at J, with 16 bases in the middle. The germline V gene encodes CDR1 SGHVS and CDR2 FQNEAQ. The variable domain in full, with the rest retrieved from reference TRBV7-8 and TRBJ2-1, is GAGVSQSPRYKVAKRGQDVALRCDPISGHVSLFWYQQALGQGPEFLTYFQNEAQLDKSGLPSDRFFAERPEGSVSTLKIQRTQQEDSAVYLCASSLARGPSYEQFFGPGTRLTVL.